The following is a T cell receptor beta chain sequence with its context. This record comes from a study of blood T cell repertoires in COVID-19. Study-level information: The samples span acute and convalescent COVID-19 from the United States, Italy and Spain. Sources were T cells, B-cell-depleted T cells, or PBMCs; the material itself was cDNA or gDNA.

The CDR3 contains 14 residues. Germline V CDR1 and CDR2: SQVTM, ANQGSEA. V trimming: 5 bases; J trimming: 4 bases; junction bases outside the gene matches: 9. Original data processing: For nucleated cells, counts were estimated from reference gene primer amplification. Some clones are missing from TCRdb's copy, which holds only in-frame ones; the method was immunoSEQ multiplex PCR. The V and J calls and the clone size are those of that table, but D and trimming were determined from the DNA. The table has fewer than 150,000 clones, 85% seen once. Sequencing was done on a sample of peripheral blood. This receptor was obtained from a human donor in a cohort sampled during active COVID-19. The chain carries TRBV29-1 and TRBJ1-2, with TRBD1 matching 8 bases. For the CDR3, the DNA is TGCAGCGTTCCTTCCGGGACAGGTACCTATGGCTACACCTTC. It translates to CSVPSGTGTYGYTF.